One T cell receptor beta chain is described in this entry. Authors' analysis steps: Amplification with reference gene primers provided the estimates of nucleated cell counts. Measured with immunoSEQ multiplex PCR; TCRdb has only the in-frame clones, and not every one. V and J calls and clone size are given by that table; D and trimming were obtained from the DNA. The repertoire has about 50,000 clones, 70% to 90% of them found once; the top ten carry around 15%. This sample is part of a study of blood T cell repertoires in COVID-19. Study-level background: The United States, Italy and Spain were the sources of the acute and convalescent COVID-19 samples. In each case, the material was cDNA or gDNA derived from T cells, B-cell-depleted T cells, or PBMCs.

The material sequenced was peripheral blood. This clonotype originated in a man between 65 and 85 years old with acute or convalescent COVID-19.

The DNA for the CDR3 is TGCAGCGTTGACAGGGGGCGCGACTATGGCTACACCTTC. Amino acids: CSVDRGRDYGYTF. This sequence joins TRBV29-1 and TRBJ1-2; 8 nucleotides match TRBD1. The V gene's germline CDR1 is SQVTM and CDR2 ANQGSEA. The CDR3 length is 13 residues. J was trimmed by 3 bases and V by 3 bases; bases with no gene match: 3. The variable domain in full, with the rest retrieved from reference TRBV29-1 and TRBJ1-2, is SAVISQKPSRDICQRGTSLTIQCQVDSQVTMMFWYRQQPGQSLTLIATANQGSEATYESGFVIDKFPISRPNLTFSTLTVSNMSPEDSSIYLCSVDRGRDYGYTFGSGTRLTVV.